These 30 T cell receptor beta chains came from one sample sequenced in a study of blood T cell repertoires in COVID-19. Clones were read by immunoSEQ multiplex PCR, and TCRdb kept only the in-frame ones, dropping some. The sample shows approximately 140,000 clones, approximately 86% of them seen only once. Sequenced sample: PBMCs or T cells enriched from blood (not recorded which). The receptors were sampled from a woman aged 45 to 65 who had recovered from COVID-19.

The chain recombines TRBV10-3 with TRBJ2-5, with 7 bases matching TRBD1. The germline V gene has CDR1 ENHRY and CDR2 SYGVKD. The V and J ends lost 10 bases and 3 bases, in that order; junction bases with no gene match: 5. The CDR3 runs 12 residues. The CDR3 bases are TGTGCCACTCAAGGGACAGAAGAGACCCAGTACTTC. This gives the protein CATQGTEETQYF.

CDR3 sequence reads: CASSPGRGAWNEQFF. The CDR3 nucleotides are TGTGCCAGCTCACCAGGGCGGGGGGCCTGGAATGAGCAGTTCTTC. The chain couples TRBV18 to TRBJ2-1; 8 bases match TRBD2. CDR1 KGHSH and CDR2 LQKENI come from the germline V gene. Trimming took 2 bases from V and 7 from J; bases not matched to a gene: 7. The length of the CDR3 is 15 residues.

This clone was seen a handful of times. The chain carries TRBV10-3 and TRBJ2-1; maybe TRBD2 (7 bases). The CDR3 spans 13 residues. Germline CDR1 is ENHRY and CDR2 is SYGVKD. V lost 5 bases to trimming and J lost 8 bases, with 13 bases between them. In DNA, the CDR3 is TGTGCCATCAGTAACAGGGAGGGGGATGAGCAGTTCTTC. Protein sequence: CAISNREGDEQFF.

The genes are TRBV9 and TRBJ1-6; a weak D match, TRBD1 (6 bases). Trimming left V 0 bases short and J 0 bases short, with 10 bases between. The CDR3 consists of 17 residues. In germline, CDR1 is SGDLS, CDR2 YYNGEE. CDR3 coding DNA: TGTGCCAGCAGCGTAGAAACAGGGAGCTCCTATAATTCACCCCTCCACTTT. It translates to CASSVETGSSYNSPLHF. The entire variable domain, with the rest obtained from reference TRBV9 and TRBJ1-6, is as follows: DSGVTQTPKHLITATGQRVTLRCSPRSGDLSVYWYQQSLDQGLQFLIQYYNGEERAKGNILERFSAQQFPDLHSELNLSSLELGDSALYFCASSVETGSSYNSPLHFGNGTRLTVT.

The chain uses TRBV9 and TRBJ1-5, with TRBD1 as a possible D gene (5 bases). Germline CDR1 reads SGDLS; CDR2 reads YYNGEE. V gave up 3 bases and J gave up 7 bases, with 14 bases separating them. The CDR3 spans 14 residues. CDR3 in amino acids: CASSGGGKGQPQHF. The CDR3 region has the DNA TGTGCCAGCAGCGGCGGGGGAAAGGGGCAGCCCCAGCATTTT.

In the case of this clone: A junction boundary mismatches the germline segment, possibly from a read error. Other DNA sequences within the sample encode an identical CDR3. The chain has TRBV18 and TRBJ1-6; the D gene is possibly TRBD1 (6 bases). The CDR3 consists of 14 residues. Germline V gene lookup returns CDR1 KGHSH and CDR2 LQKENI. CDR3 bases: TGCGCCAGCTCACTGGCAGGGGAAGGCTCACCCCTCCACTTT. Protein: CASSLAGEGSPLHF.

The V gene is TRBV7-9, the J gene TRBJ1-2, with D unresolved. V lost 2 bases and J 2 bases, leaving 9 bases between the germline ends. Per the germline V gene, CDR1 is SEHNR and CDR2 is FQNEAQ (reference sequence). This CDR3 region has 14 residues. The CDR3 loop reads CASSLRWPNYGYTF. The CDR3 DNA reads TGTGCCAGCAGCTTACGCTGGCCCAACTATGGCTACACCTTC.

This clone was seen more than once but under ten times. V and J are TRBV25-1 and TRBJ1-1; D is unresolved. The CDR3 consists of 13 residues. The germline CDR1 and CDR2 sequences are MGHDK and SYGVNS. Trimming left V 2 bases short and J 1 base short, with 5 bases between. The CDR3: CASSETENTEAFF. CDR3 sequence (DNA): TGTGCCAGCAGTGAAACAGAGAACACTGAAGCTTTCTTT.

The chain uses TRBV6-5 and TRBJ2-2, with 8 bases that match TRBD1. The V gene's germline CDR1 is MNHEY and CDR2 SVGAGI. This CDR3 comprises 14 residues. The ends lost 7 bases at V and 4 bases at J; junction bases unmatched: 5. This chain's CDR3 is CASKGQVITGELFF. CDR3 sequence (DNA): TGTGCCAGCAAGGGACAGGTGATCACCGGGGAGCTGTTTTTT.

This clone was detected only a few times. The CDR3 sequence: CASSFSGGAPSYEQYF. CDR3 in DNA: TGTGCCAGCAGTTTTAGCGGGGGGGCCCCATCCTACGAGCAGTACTTC. V usage is TRBV7-2 and J usage is TRBJ2-7; TRBD2 agrees at 11 bases. The V gene's germline CDR1 is SGHTA and CDR2 FQGNSA. The ends lost 6 bases at V and 1 base at J; junction bases unmatched: 8. The length of the CDR3 is 16 residues.

The chain links TRBV5-1 to TRBJ1-1; 8 bases agree with TRBD1. J gave up 6 bases and V 0 bases, and 7 bases lay outside the gene matches. This CDR3 contains 15 residues. Germline loops: CDR1 SGHRS, CDR2 YFSETQ. In DNA, the CDR3 is TGCGCCAGCAGCTTGGCCACAGGGGGGGCTCCTGAAGCTTTCTTT. Translation gives CASSLATGGAPEAFF.

This CDR3 reads CATSGDFHLKTQYF. The CDR3, as DNA: TGTGCCACCAGTGGAGATTTCCACCTGAAGACCCAGTACTTC. The rearrangement uses TRBV24-1 and TRBJ2-5; D unclear. Germline CDR1 and CDR2: KGHDR and SFDVKD. V dropped 5 bases and J dropped 6 bases, with 15 bases sitting between them. The CDR3 is 14 residues long.

This clone was detected only a few times. The chain's CDR3 is CAISEGQGDGYTF. The CDR3 nucleotides read TGTGCCATCAGTGAGGGACAGGGGGATGGCTACACCTTC. The chain employs TRBV10-3 and TRBJ1-2; 10 nucleotides agree with TRBD1. This CDR3 is 13 amino acids long. The junction had 0 bases not matched to a gene; V was cut back by 2 bases and J by 6 bases. CDR1 is ENHRY, CDR2 SYGVKD, per germline.

The chain has TRBV3-1 (or the pseudogene TRBV3-2) and TRBJ1-1; no clear D. The V gene's germline CDR1 is LGHDT and CDR2 YNNKEL (reference sequence). The V and J ends lost 1 base and 5 bases respectively, with 11 bases between them. This CDR3 contains 14 residues. As DNA, the CDR3 is TGTGCCAGCAGCCAAGCAGGAGGGCGGACTGAAGCTTTCTTT. Its protein product is CASSQAGGRTEAFF.

The rearrangement links TRBV5-4 to TRBJ2-3; perhaps TRBD2 as D (5 bases). Trimming pared 2 bases from V and 9 bases from J, leaving 13 bases between. Germline V gives CDR1 SGHNT, CDR2 YYREEE (reference sequence). This CDR3 is built from 13 residues. CDR3 amino acids: CASSFGVGKTQYF. CDR3 sequence (DNA): TGTGCCAGCAGCTTCGGGGTCGGAAAGACGCAGTATTTT.

This sequence joins TRBV6-5 and TRBJ2-7; D might be TRBD2 (5 bases). There are 12 residues in the CDR3. CDR1 is MNHEY and CDR2 is SVGAGI in the germline V gene. The ends were cut back, 4 bases at V and 2 bases at J, with 6 bases in the middle. The CDR3 nucleotides read TGTGCCAGCAGTTGGGGAGCCTACGAGCAGTACTTC. Its protein product is CASSWGAYEQYF.

V and J are TRBV7-9 and TRBJ2-3; 10 nucleotides line up with TRBD1. Trimming removed 6 bases from V and 1 base from J; junction bases left unmatched: 10. Germline V lookup: CDR1 SEHNR, CDR2 FQNEAQ (reference sequence). This CDR3 region has 17 residues. The CDR3 loop reads CASSSRQGALGTDTQYF. Written as DNA, the CDR3 is TGTGCCAGCAGTTCCCGACAGGGGGCTTTGGGCACAGATACGCAGTATTTT.

The DNA of the CDR3 is TGCAGTGCTAGAATCGTCAATGAGCAGTTCTTC. This codes for CSARIVNEQFF. This sequence joins TRBV20-1 and TRBJ2-1; no firm D call. The germline V and J ends were trimmed by 2 bases and 6 bases, with 5 bases remaining between them. Germline assignment: CDR1 DFQATT and CDR2 SNEGSKA (reference sequence). The CDR3 totals 11 residues.

V is TRBV3-1 (or the pseudogene TRBV3-2) and J is TRBJ1-6, with D perhaps TRBD1 (5 bases). Trimming left V 0 bases short and J 8 bases short, with 14 bases between. There are 16 residues in the CDR3. Germline CDR1 LGHDT, CDR2 YNNKEL (reference sequence). CDR3 nucleotides: TGTGCCAGCAGCCAAGATTGGGACCGGGGGGATTCACCCCTCCACTTT. This translates into CASSQDWDRGDSPLHF.

The chain is built from TRBV6-5 and TRBJ2-1, with D tentatively TRBD2 (7 bases). This CDR3 is built from 15 residues. V was trimmed by 6 bases and J by 2 bases, leaving 14 bases between them. CDR1 MNHEY and CDR2 SVGAGI come from the germline V gene. The CDR3 DNA reads as TGTGCCAGCAGGAAACAGGGAGGGACCTACAATGAGCAGTTCTTC. As protein: CASRKQGGTYNEQFF.

This chain connects TRBV5-6 to TRBJ1-4, with 7 bases matching TRBD1. The CDR3 is 15 amino acids. Germline V CDR1 and CDR2: SGHDT, YYEEEE. V was pared by 3 bases and J by 3 bases, with 5 bases of the junction left unmatched. The CDR3 nucleotides are TGTGCCAGCAGCTCCCCCGGGACAGCTAATGAAAAACTGTTTTTT. It translates to CASSSPGTANEKLFF.

CDR3 sequence: CASSVGGASTEAFF. The DNA of the CDR3 is TGTGCCAGCAGCGTAGGCGGAGCGAGTACTGAAGCTTTCTTT. The genes are TRBV9 and TRBJ1-1, with unresolved D. V lost 0 bases to trimming and J lost 5 bases, with 11 bases between them. CDR1 is SGDLS, CDR2 YYNGEE, per germline. CDR3 size: 14 residues.

The chain combines TRBV6-2 or TRBV6-3 with TRBJ1-5; the D gene is possibly TRBD1 (6 bases). The CDR3 is made up of 14 amino acids. The germline gives CDR1 MNHEY, CDR2 SVGEGT. The ends were cut back, 2 bases at V and 6 bases at J, with 11 bases in the middle. In DNA, the CDR3 is TGTGCCAGCAGTTACATTGGCAGGGGTCAGCCCCAGCATTTT. Translated, it gives CASSYIGRGQPQHF.

The chain combines TRBV7-9 with TRBJ2-2; TRBD1 agrees at 7 bases. The CDR3 loop spans 15 amino acids. In germline, CDR1 is SEHNR, CDR2 FQNEAQ (reference sequence). The V gene end was trimmed by 7 bases and the J gene end by 0 bases; junction bases not matched to a gene: 5. The chain's CDR3 is CASISGQTNTGELFF. The DNA of the CDR3 is TGTGCCAGCATATCGGGACAGACGAACACCGGGGAGCTGTTTTTT.

This clone was counted a few times. The CDR3 sequence is CASSKAPRVAAWNTEAFF. For the CDR3, the DNA is TGTGCCAGCAGCAAAGCACCCCGAGTCGCCGCTTGGAACACTGAAGCTTTCTTT. V usage is TRBV21-1 and J usage is TRBJ1-1. TRBV21-1 is labeled a pseudogene. This CDR3 has 18 amino acids.

This chain uses TRBV7-3 with TRBJ1-6; unclear D gene. The CDR3 spans 13 residues. Germline V lookup: CDR1 SGHTA, CDR2 FQGTGA. The V end lost 2 bases, the J end lost 8 bases, and 7 bases lay between the germline ends. CDR3 nucleotides: TGTGCCAGCAGCTTACAGGCTGATTCACCCCTCCACTTT. It encodes CASSLQADSPLHF.

This chain links TRBV5-1 with TRBJ1-1; D is possibly TRBD1 (5 bases). The V end lost 0 bases, the J end lost 6 bases, and 12 bases lay between the germline ends. In germline, CDR1 is SGHRS, CDR2 YFSETQ. The CDR3 has 14 residues. The DNA of the CDR3 is TGCGCCAGCAGCTTGGGGTCAGGGAAAGCTGAAGCTTTCTTT. Its translation: CASSLGSGKAEAFF.

This clone was detected once. CDR3 nucleotide sequence: TGTGCCAGCAGCTTAGAGACTAGCGGGGCGGAGGTCCAGTACTTC. This gives the protein CASSLETSGAEVQYF. The V and J genes are TRBV7-6 and TRBJ2-5; 11 bases align to TRBD2. The V segment lost 1 base and the J segment 10 bases; nucleotides outside the gene matches: 8. CDR1 SGHVS and CDR2 FNYEAQ come from the germline V gene. The CDR3 has 15 residues.

The V call is TRBV19, the J call TRBJ1-2; 8 bases fit TRBD1. The germline gives CDR1 LNHDA, CDR2 SQIVND (reference sequence). With V trimmed by 3 bases and J by 4 bases, 7 bases remained unmatched. The CDR3 runs 15 residues. CDR3 sequence (DNA): TGTGCCAGTAGTATCCAGGGGGACAGGTTCTATGGCTACACCTTC. It encodes CASSIQGDRFYGYTF.

The chain joins TRBV5-1 to TRBJ1-4; D may be TRBD1 (5 bases). The CDR3 length is 16 residues. V lost 0 bases and J lost 0, with 9 bases in between. The germline CDR1 and CDR2 sequences are SGHRS and YFSETQ. The CDR3, as DNA: TGCGCCAGCAGCTTGGGGGGACTCGCAACTAATGAAAAACTGTTTTTT. Amino acid sequence: CASSLGGLATNEKLFF.